What follows are 13 T cell receptor beta chains derived from one specimen sequenced in a study of T cell repertoires in cytomegalovirus infection. TCRdb processed the reads anew with MiXCR; each CDR3 protein has one entry. The table shows more than 75,000 distinct CDR3 sequences, with around 3.4% occurring only once. The material sequenced was PBMCs. Receptors were obtained from a human donor in good health (CMV status not recorded). Some clones in this sample may be carry-over from other donors' samples.

This clonotype was counted ten times or more. The chain joins TRBV19 to TRBJ1-6, with a possible D match to TRBD1 (5 bases). Trimming shortened V by 5 bases and J by 11 bases, and 13 bases separated the two germline ends. Germline lookup yields CDR1 LNHDA and CDR2 SQIVND (reference sequence). The CDR3 is 13 amino acids. CDR3 loop: CASSRKGRTPLHF. As DNA, the CDR3 is TGTGCCAGTAGTCGAAAGGGGAGGACACCCCTCCACTTT.

On this clonotype itself: A read error may explain this, as a much larger clone is one base away. V is TRBV28 and J is TRBJ2-5, with 9 bases lining up with TRBD1. The CDR3 contains 13 residues. The ends lost 9 bases at V and 4 bases at J; junction bases unmatched: 6. CDR1 is MDHEN and CDR2 is SYDVKM in the germline V gene. The CDR3 DNA follows: TGTGCCAGAAGCAACAGGGGGCGAGAGACCCAGTACTTC. Protein: CARSNRGRETQYF.

In its sample, this clonotype was seen many times. The CDR3 nucleotides are TGTGCCAGCAGCTTTGGGAACCAAGAGACCCAGTACTTC. Residues: CASSFGNQETQYF. The chain employs TRBV7-8 and TRBJ2-5; D gene uncertain. V lost 3 bases and J 0 bases, leaving 5 bases between the germline ends. CDR1 is SGHVS and CDR2 is FQNEAQ in the germline V gene. The CDR3 extends over 13 amino acids.

This clonotype has a handful of counts. The chain carries TRBV7-2 and TRBJ1-5, with D tentatively TRBD1 (5 bases). The ends were cut back, 5 bases at V and 9 bases at J, with 14 bases in the middle. This CDR3 comprises 13 residues. Germline CDR1 is SGHTA and CDR2 is FQGNSA. The CDR3 nucleotides are TGTGCCAGCAGCGGGGACGGCCCGGGGCCCCAGCATTTT. Translating it yields CASSGDGPGPQHF.

This clonotype is categorized as medium-sized. The chain recombines TRBV7-2 with TRBJ1-1; D uncertain. V was clipped by 3 bases and J by 0 bases, with 14 bases between them. This CDR3 has 16 amino acids. CDR1 and CDR2 from the germline V gene are SGHTA and FQGNSA. This CDR3 is CASSFGLWHMNTEAFF. CDR3 nucleotide sequence: TGTGCCAGCAGCTTTGGTCTGTGGCACATGAACACTGAAGCTTTCTTT.

This clonotype has ten or more counts. The V call is TRBV19, the J call TRBJ2-7; 11 nucleotides agree with TRBD1. With V trimmed by 4 bases and J by 4 bases, 12 bases remained unmatched. The CDR3 is 17 residues long. CDR1 and CDR2 (germline): LNHDA, SQIVND (reference sequence). The CDR3 coding sequence is TGTGCCAGTAGTACCTACAGGACAGGGGGCTTCAAGTACGAGCAGTACTTC. Protein product: CASSTYRTGGFKYEQYF.

The sample holds many counts of this clonotype. The chain links TRBV28 to TRBJ2-7; TRBD1 matches 9 bases. V lost 5 bases to trimming and J lost 2 bases; unmatched junction nucleotides: 10. The length of the CDR3 is 16 residues. Looked up from germline, CDR1 is MDHEN and CDR2 is SYDVKM. This chain's CDR3 is CASSAPGQGRTYEQYF. The CDR3 coding sequence is TGTGCCAGCAGTGCACCCGGACAGGGGAGGACCTACGAGCAGTACTTC. Using reference TRBV28 and TRBJ2-7 for the parts outside the CDR3, the full variable domain is DVKVTQSSRYLVKRTGEKVFLECVQDMDHENMFWYRQDPGLGLRLIYFSYDVKMKEKGDIPEGYSVSREKKERFSLILESASTNQTSMYLCASSAPGQGRTYEQYFGPGTRLTVT.

There are many counts of this clonotype. V usage is TRBV7-6 and J usage is TRBJ1-3, with no clear D. The CDR3 runs to 18 residues. CDR1 SGHVS and CDR2 FNYEAQ come from the germline V gene. V lost 2 bases to trimming and J lost 2 bases, with 19 bases between them. In DNA form, the CDR3 reads TGTGCCAGCAGCTTATTTTCAATGGAACAGCCAACTGGAAACACCATATATTTT. Its translation is CASSLFSMEQPTGNTIYF.

This clonotype has ten or more counts. This chain links TRBV10-3 with TRBJ2-1, with D perhaps TRBD2 (5 bases). This CDR3 is built from 13 residues. V shed 5 bases and J shed 8 bases, with 13 bases lying between them. Germline V gene data show CDR1 as ENHRY and CDR2 as SYGVKD. This CDR3 is CAISPTTGDEQFF. CDR3 nucleotide sequence: TGTGCCATCAGTCCTACGACCGGGGATGAGCAGTTCTTC.

The sample holds many counts of this clonotype. CDR3 in amino acids: CASSLVGVRGEQFF. CDR3 in DNA: TGTGCCAGCAGTTTGGTGGGGGTTCGGGGCGAGCAGTTCTTC. The chain uses TRBV12-3 or TRBV12-4 and TRBJ2-1; possibly TRBD1 or TRBD2 for D (5 bases each). Trimming left V 3 bases short and J 10 bases short, with 16 bases between. This CDR3 is 14 amino acids long.

Ten or more counts support this clonotype. The chain recombines TRBV6-4 with TRBJ2-1; 9 bases match TRBD2. Germline loops: CDR1 MRHNA, CDR2 SNTAGT. The CDR3 has 15 residues. Trimming at V came to 2 bases and at J to 8 bases, leaving 7 bases not matched to a gene. The CDR3: CASSDTSGGWDEQFF. CDR3 in DNA: TGTGCCAGCAGTGACACCAGCGGGGGGTGGGATGAGCAGTTCTTC.

The table lists this clonotype with many counts. The chain has TRBV20-1 and TRBJ1-1, with 9 bases aligning to TRBD1. The CDR3 totals 14 residues. Germline V CDR1 and CDR2: DFQATT, SNEGSKA (reference sequence). After removal of 1 base from V and 4 bases from J, the junction contained 4 bases not matched to a gene. CDR3 amino acids: CSARAGTGITEAFF. The CDR3 DNA reads as TGCAGTGCTAGAGCCGGGACAGGGATCACTGAAGCTTTCTTT.

The table lists this clonotype with many counts. This chain joins TRBV12-3 or TRBV12-4 and TRBJ2-4; TRBD2 agrees at 7 bases. The CDR3 covers 14 residues. The V gene end was trimmed by 3 bases and the J gene end by 8 bases; junction bases not matched to a gene: 7. The CDR3 nucleotides read TGTGCCAGCAGTTTTGGCGGGGGTGGGGACATTCAGTACTTC. Translating it yields CASSFGGGGDIQYF.